This TCR beta chain was recovered during a study of immune heterogeneity within non-small cell lung tumors. Overall study context: Histology included a few squamous cell carcinomas, under 11 non-squamous carcinomas and 1 unspecified tumor.

Whole-study findings and limits: Identical dominant CDR3 beta clonotypes were found recurring across a patient's tumor sites, along with site-unique high-frequency clones. Patients largely differed in their high-frequency T-cell receptor beta clonotypes.

The sample holds a few counts of this clonotype. Antigen unknown. A multiplex PCR containing 32 V primers and 13 J primers was used to amplify TCR beta CDR3. TCRdb re-called the multiplex PCR reads with MiXCR, one entry per CDR3 protein. The sample lists around 20,000 distinct CDR3 sequences; about 25% were seen once. With 600 ng used per sample, the template was genomic DNA from bulk tumor. Biopsies, several per primary tumor and spaced far apart, were collected during surgery. Patients with untreated, newly diagnosed non-small cell lung cancer underwent curative surgery. Sequencing was performed on lung tumor tissue. This clonotype was sampled from a man aged 40-49 years with non-small cell lung cancer.

The CDR3 DNA reads as TGTGCCACCAGTGACAGACTAGCGGGTGTCCAAGAGACCCAGTACTTC. As protein: CATSDRLAGVQETQYF. The genes are TRBV24-1 and TRBJ2-5; 10 nucleotides align to TRBD2. The CDR3 loop spans 16 amino acids. Germline V CDR1 and CDR2: KGHDR, SFDVKD. The V segment lost 4 bases and the J segment 1 base; nucleotides outside the gene matches: 5.